Following are 9 T cell receptor beta chains from one sample sequenced in a study of control samples from healthy donors and cancer patients. Data came from immunoSEQ multiplex PCR; TCRdb stores just in-frame clones and leaves some out. The table includes 95,000 to 150,000 clones, 70% to 90% detected once. The sequencing sample was made of blood. Receptors originate from a man between 40 and 49 years old in good health.

Ten or more counts support this clone. The V gene is TRBV7-3, the J gene TRBJ2-7, with 7 bases lining up with TRBD1. Germline V CDR1 and CDR2: SGHTA, FQGTGA. V dropped 5 bases and J dropped 5; count of bases not matched to a gene: 6. There are 13 residues in the CDR3. The CDR3 DNA sequence: TGTGCCAGCAGCCTCCGGGACAGAGACGAGCAGTACTTC. This translates into CASSLRDRDEQYF.

V and J are TRBV5-5 and TRBJ1-3, with D unclear. Trimming shortened V by 0 bases and J by 0 bases, and 10 bases separated the two germline ends. There are 16 residues in the CDR3. CDR1 and CDR2 from the germline V gene are SGHKS and YYEKEE (reference sequence). The CDR3 DNA reads as TGTGCCAGCAGCTTGGATCCGGTGAGCTCTGGAAACACCATATATTTT. It codes for CASSLDPVSSGNTIYF.

The rearrangement joins TRBV7-9 to TRBJ1-2; D is uncertain. Germline CDR1 reads SEHNR; CDR2 reads FQNEAQ (reference sequence). Trimming pared 0 bases from V and 4 bases from J, leaving 15 bases between. The CDR3 contains 16 residues. CDR3 loop: CASSLAEAGESYGYTF. CDR3 in DNA: TGTGCCAGCAGCTTAGCAGAGGCCGGGGAGTCCTATGGCTACACCTTC.

The chain uses TRBV5-4 and TRBJ2-1, with D perhaps assigned TRBD1 or TRBD2 (5 bases each). V was trimmed by 3 bases and J by 4 bases, leaving 14 bases between them. Germline V gene sequence: CDR1 SGHNT, CDR2 YYREEE (reference sequence). The CDR3 is 15 residues long. CDR3 nucleotides: TGTGCCAGCAGCTCCGGGGCCCAGGAGTACAATGAGCAGTTCTTC. Protein product: CASSSGAQEYNEQFF.

This chain joins TRBV10-1 and TRBJ2-1, with 10 bases matching TRBD1. The germline gives CDR1 WNHNN, CDR2 SYGVQD (reference sequence). This CDR3 region has 16 residues. With V trimmed by 11 bases and J by 9 bases, 19 bases remained unmatched. The CDR3 spells CAHPPGTGARQGEQFF. The CDR3 DNA reads TGCGCCCACCCCCCCGGGACAGGGGCCCGACAGGGTGAGCAGTTCTTC.

On this clone: The same CDR3 can be traced to other DNA sequences in this sample. V usage is TRBV7-8 and J usage is TRBJ1-2; 9 bases agree with TRBD1. The germline V gene has CDR1 SGHVS and CDR2 FQNEAQ. The CDR3 is 14 residues long. After removal of 5 bases from V and 4 bases from J, the junction contained 5 bases not matched to a gene. CDR3 loop: CASSPTGGTYGYTF. The DNA for the CDR3 is TGTGCCAGCAGCCCCACAGGGGGCACCTATGGCTACACCTTC.

The V call is TRBV11-2, the J call TRBJ1-1, with D perhaps TRBD1 (5 bases). From germline, CDR1 is SGHAT and CDR2 FQNNGV. The CDR3 contains 15 residues. V shed 5 bases and J shed 4 bases, with 17 bases lying between them. The CDR3 is CASSPTSGTRTEAFF. The CDR3 DNA reads as TGTGCCAGCAGCCCGACGTCTGGGACCCGCACTGAAGCTTTCTTT.

This sequence joins TRBV7-3 and TRBJ2-2; a possible D gene is TRBD1 (6 bases). Looked up from germline, CDR1 is SGHTA and CDR2 is FQGTGA. V was shortened by 2 bases and J by 4 bases, with 8 bases between the two germline ends. CDR3 size: 14 residues. CDR3 nucleotides: TGTGCCAGCAGCTTACACAGGGCCACCGGGGAGCTGTTTTTT. This gives the protein CASSLHRATGELFF. The full variable domain, in which reference TRBV7-3 and TRBJ2-2 provide the parts outside the CDR3, is GAGVSQTPSNKVTEKGKYVELRCDPISGHTALYWYRQSLGQGPEFLIYFQGTGAADDSGLPNDRFFAVRPEGSVSTLKIQRTERGDSAVYLCASSLHRATGELFFGEGSRLTVL.

As concerns this clone: The sample contains more than one DNA sequence encoding this CDR3. The gene calls are TRBV12-3 or TRBV12-4 and TRBJ1-3; D is ambiguous. The ends were cut back, 6 bases at V and 4 bases at J, with 7 bases in the middle. CDR3 length equals 12 residues. This CDR3 reads CASRGSGNTIYF. For the CDR3, the DNA is TGTGCCAGCAGGGGTTCGGGAAACACCATATATTTT.